One and the same sample provided the 24 T cell receptor beta chains below, sequenced in a study of cytomegalovirus exposure and HLA in healthy donors. This PCR relied on a set of 60 Vbeta primers and 13 Jbeta primers. Clones were read by immunoSEQ multiplex PCR, and TCRdb kept only the in-frame ones, dropping some. The sample includes some 150,000 clones, about 80% seen only once; the top ten take about 13%. Source material: PBMCs. All receptors come from a man aged 25-45 years in good health and CMV-seropositive.

The genes are TRBV20-1 and TRBJ2-7; tentatively, D is TRBD2 (5 bases). Trimming took off 4 bases at V and 5 bases at J, with 6 bases between the two ends. CDR3 size: 10 residues. Germline lookup yields CDR1 DFQATT and CDR2 SNEGSKA (reference sequence). CDR3: CSANGNEQYF. The CDR3 DNA is TGCAGTGCTAACGGGAACGAGCAGTACTTC.

The chain couples TRBV7-3 to TRBJ2-1; the match to TRBD2 covers 10 bases. Germline CDR1 is SGHTA and CDR2 is FQGTGA. The CDR3 extends over 15 amino acids. Losses at the gene ends were 1 base for V and 5 bases for J; bases not matched to a gene: 2. The CDR3 bases are TGTGCCAGCAGCTTAAAAAGCGGGAGGGACAATGAGCAGTTCTTC. It codes for CASSLKSGRDNEQFF.

This chain connects TRBV10-3 to TRBJ2-2; tentatively, D is TRBD1 (5 bases). The germline gives CDR1 ENHRY, CDR2 SYGVKD. The ends were cut back, 3 bases at V and 5 bases at J, with 13 bases in the middle. This CDR3 contains 15 residues. CDR3 sequence (DNA): TGTGCCATCAGTGATGTTGGGGCGCGGACCGGGGAGCTGTTTTTT. This sequence encodes CAISDVGARTGELFF.

This chain uses TRBV11-2 with TRBJ2-1; D possibly corresponds to TRBD2 (5 bases). Trimming stripped 1 base from V and 10 bases from J, with 14 bases between. The CDR3 length is 14 residues. Germline-derived CDR1 and CDR2 are SGHAT and FQNNGV. This chain's CDR3 is CASSLGGLSEEQFF. CDR3 in DNA: TGTGCCAGCAGCTTAGGAGGGCTCTCGGAGGAGCAGTTCTTC.

This clone turned up a few times. This sequence joins TRBV19 and TRBJ2-7; possible D gene TRBD2, 5 bases. Germline CDR1 is LNHDA and CDR2 is SQIVND (reference sequence). The V end was cut by 2 bases, the J end by 5 bases, with 10 bases between. This CDR3 spans 13 amino acids. For the CDR3, the DNA is TGTGCCAGTAGTATATCCGGGATTAACGAGCAGTACTTC. Its protein product is CASSISGINEQYF.

This clone was seen a few times. The chain recombines TRBV28 with TRBJ1-2, with D possibly matching TRBD1 (5 bases). The germline V and J ends were trimmed by 2 bases and 6 bases, with 13 bases remaining between them. Germline CDR1 is MDHEN and CDR2 is SYDVKM. The CDR3 has 14 amino acids. The CDR3 DNA is TGTGCCAGCAGTTTAGGGGCAGGGATGCATGGCTACACCTTC. Protein product: CASSLGAGMHGYTF.

The V and J genes are TRBV15 and TRBJ2-6, with 7 nucleotides matching TRBD1. The germline V gene has CDR1 LNHNV and CDR2 YYDKDF (reference sequence). The CDR3 totals 18 residues. The J segment lost 2 bases and the V segment lost 4 bases, leaving 11 bases of the junction unmatched. CDR3 sequence reads: CATSTLQPGTAGANVLTF. For the CDR3, the DNA is TGTGCCACCAGCACCCTTCAACCCGGGACAGCTGGGGCCAACGTCCTGACTTTC.

This chain uses TRBV11-2 with TRBJ1-2, with 7 bases fitting TRBD1. The CDR3 runs 15 residues. V shed 1 base, J shed 2 bases, and the junction held 4 bases outside the gene matches. CDR1 SGHAT and CDR2 FQNNGV come from the germline V gene. CDR3 residues: CASSLGRGPNYGYTF. In nucleotides, the CDR3 is TGTGCCAGCAGCTTAGGGAGGGGGCCCAACTATGGCTACACCTTC.

This chain connects TRBV27 to TRBJ2-1; 7 bases fit TRBD2. The CDR3 loop spans 14 amino acids. V was clipped by 2 bases and J by 14 bases; unmatched bases: 12. Germline V gene lookup returns CDR1 MNHEY and CDR2 SMNVEV (reference sequence). CDR3 sequence (DNA): TGTGCCAGCAGTTTAGGGCTAGCGGACGACCGTAAGTTCTTC. Translation: CASSLGLADDRKFF.

This chain links TRBV13 with TRBJ2-7; 11 nucleotides match TRBD2. Germline V lookup: CDR1 PRHDT, CDR2 FYEKMQ (reference sequence). The CDR3 loop spans 16 amino acids. With 5 bases clipped from V and 5 bases from J, the junction kept 11 bases outside the gene matches. The CDR3 loop is CASSRGLAVLGDEQYF. The CDR3 region has the DNA TGTGCCAGCAGCAGGGGACTAGCGGTCCTTGGAGACGAGCAGTACTTC.

J is TRBJ2-7 and V is TRBV28; the D is unclear. Germline V gene lookup returns CDR1 MDHEN and CDR2 SYDVKM. V was clipped by 5 bases and J by 4 bases, with 12 bases between them. The CDR3 is made up of 13 amino acids. The CDR3 DNA sequence: TGTGCCAGCAGTCCCCCGCCCAGTTACGAGCAGTACTTC. Translated, it gives CASSPPPSYEQYF. Based on the CDR3 plus reference TRBV28 and TRBJ2-7, the full variable domain is DVKVTQSSRYLVKRTGEKVFLECVQDMDHENMFWYRQDPGLGLRLIYFSYDVKMKEKGDIPEGYSVSREKKERFSLILESASTNQTSMYLCASSPPPSYEQYFGPGTRLTVT.

This clone was picked up one time. This rearrangement joins TRBV7-9 to TRBJ2-7; D gene uncertain. This CDR3 is 13 amino acids long. Trimming stripped 4 bases from V and 6 bases from J, with 13 bases between. CDR1 and CDR2 (germline): SEHNR, FQNEAQ (reference sequence). CDR3: CASSSPLLCEQYF. CDR3 sequence (DNA): TGTGCCAGCAGCTCTCCCCTCCTTTGCGAGCAGTACTTC.

The J gene is TRBJ2-7, the V gene TRBV11-2; 8 bases match TRBD2. Germline V CDR1 and CDR2: SGHAT, FQNNGV. The CDR3 length is 15 residues. J lost 2 bases, V lost 5 bases, and 8 bases had no gene match. The CDR3 loop is CASSLSGSGPYEQYF. For the CDR3, the DNA is TGTGCCAGCAGCCTGAGCGGGAGCGGCCCCTACGAGCAGTACTTC. Full variable domain (rest looked up from reference TRBV11-2 and TRBJ2-7): EAGVAQSPRYKIIEKRQSVAFWCNPISGHATLYWYQQILGQGPKLLIQFQNNGVVDDSQLPKDRFSAERLKGVDSTLKIQPAKLEDSAVYLCASSLSGSGPYEQYFGPGTRLTVT.

V gene TRBV4-2 combines with J gene TRBJ2-7; no definite D call. V shed 4 bases and J shed 5 bases, with 15 bases lying between them. CDR3 length equals 14 residues. Germline loops: CDR1 LGHNA, CDR2 YNFKEQ. The CDR3 DNA follows: TGTGCCAGCAGCCCCTCTGGAACGGAGAACGAGCAGTACTTC. It translates to CASSPSGTENEQYF.

The J gene is TRBJ1-4, the V gene TRBV5-1; 7 bases line up with TRBD1. The CDR3 runs to 14 residues. V shed 4 bases, J shed 4 bases, and the junction held 4 bases outside the gene matches. Germline values: CDR1 SGHRS, CDR2 YFSETQ. This chain's CDR3 is CASSPSGGNEKLFF. The CDR3 DNA reads as TGCGCCAGCAGCCCGTCAGGGGGTAATGAAAAACTGTTTTTT.

The DNA of the CDR3 is TGTGCCTGGAGTCGGACTTTCCTCTACGAGCAGTACTTC. This encodes CAWSRTFLYEQYF. This sequence joins TRBV30 and TRBJ2-7, with D perhaps TRBD2 (5 bases). Germline V lookup: CDR1 GTSNPN, CDR2 SVGIG (reference sequence). Deletions cut 2 bases from V and 3 bases from J, with 11 bases between. The CDR3 is made up of 13 amino acids.

Turning to this clone: Other DNA sequences in the sample encode the same CDR3. This rearrangement joins TRBV5-1 to TRBJ2-7, with 8 bases that match TRBD2. V shed 1 base, J shed 2 bases, and the junction held 5 bases outside the gene matches. This CDR3 has 15 amino acids. CDR1 and CDR2 (germline): SGHRS, YFSETQ. The CDR3 loop reads CASSLTSGATYEQYF. CDR3 nucleotide sequence: TGCGCCAGCAGCTTGACTAGCGGAGCAACCTACGAGCAGTACTTC.

For this clone: The germline gene is not matched at one end of the junction; a read error may be the cause. The chain joins TRBV7-9 to TRBJ2-7; TRBD1 aligns across 8 bases. Germline CDR1 reads SEHNR; CDR2 reads FQNEAQ (reference sequence). The CDR3 length is 13 residues. The CDR3 sequence is CSSSSGQAYEQYF. The CDR3 nucleotides are TGTTCCAGCAGCTCGGGACAGGCCTACGAGCAGTACTTC.

The chain recombines TRBV6-5 with TRBJ2-5; 11 bases are shared with TRBD2. The CDR3 sequence is 15 residues long. Germline V gene sequence: CDR1 MNHEY, CDR2 SVGAGI. V lost 6 bases and J lost 3; bases outside the gene matches: 6. The CDR3 here is CASSPTGLAEETQYF. The CDR3 DNA reads as TGTGCCAGCAGCCCTACGGGACTAGCGGAAGAGACCCAGTACTTC.

The rearrangement joins TRBV5-6 to TRBJ2-2, with 8 bases fitting TRBD1. The germline gives CDR1 SGHDT, CDR2 YYEEEE. Trimming at V came to 2 bases and at J to 5 bases, leaving 8 bases not matched to a gene. This CDR3 region has 16 residues. The CDR3 spells CASSLAGRGRTGELFF. The CDR3 DNA follows: TGTGCCAGCAGCTTAGCGGGCAGGGGGCGAACCGGGGAGCTGTTTTTT.

This sequence joins TRBV14 and TRBJ1-1; D ambiguous. The CDR3 consists of 15 residues. Germline V CDR1 and CDR2: SGHDN, FVKESK. V was clipped by 0 bases and J by 1 base, with 9 bases between them. The chain's CDR3 is CASSQDLEGNTEAFF. The CDR3 DNA reads TGTGCCAGCAGCCAAGATTTGGAGGGGAACACTGAAGCTTTCTTT.

The V and J genes are TRBV6-6 and TRBJ2-5; D may be TRBD2 (5 bases). Looked up from germline, CDR1 is MNHNY and CDR2 is SVGAGI (reference sequence). The CDR3 spans 14 residues. The germline V and J ends were trimmed by 5 bases and 1 base, with 11 bases remaining between them. For the CDR3, the DNA is TGTGCCAGCAGTCGTCGCAGCGGCCAAGAGACCCAGTACTTC. The encoded protein is CASSRRSGQETQYF.

This clone was detected only once. This chain connects TRBV2 to TRBJ1-4, with D perhaps matching TRBD1 (6 bases). V shed 5 bases and J shed 0 bases, with 10 bases lying between them. Germline CDR1 and CDR2: SNHLY and FYNNEI. This CDR3 is 15 amino acids long. The CDR3 reads CASSSRQATNEKLFF. DNA of the CDR3: TGTGCCAGCAGTTCACGACAGGCAACTAATGAAAAACTGTTTTTT.

V is TRBV5-4 and J is TRBJ2-5; 8 positions match TRBD1. Germline V gene lookup returns CDR1 SGHNT and CDR2 YYREEE (reference sequence). CDR3 length: 15 amino acids. The V and J ends lost 0 bases and 1 base, in that order; junction bases with no gene match: 2. CDR3 bases: TGTGCCAGCAGCTTGGTGGGGACAGGCCAAGAGACCCAGTACTTC. This gives the protein CASSLVGTGQETQYF.